A selection of T cell receptor beta chains follows, all from one sample in a study of long-term antiretroviral therapy in people with HIV. TCRdb's table, derived via immunoSEQ multiplex PCR, lists solely in-frame clones and lacks some. The sample contains over 20,000 clones, approximately 91% of which appear only once. Here the sequenced sample was unsorted PBMCs, taken 0.6 years after starting antiretroviral therapy. Receptors originate from a man in his 60s with HIV. Both conserved end residues are part of each CDR3. The D gene is left open where the match is weak. Not all rows give a size; the values are once, few, many and, for expanded clones, a class.

D: TRBD2
size: .
V: TRBV11-2
J: TRBJ2-1
DNA: TGTGCCAGCAGCTCAGGACTAGCGGGACGGTCCTGGGCTAACAATGAGCAGTTCTTC
CDR3: CASSSGLAGRSWANNEQFF

D: .
size: .
V: TRBV25-1
J: TRBJ2-3
DNA: TGTGCCAGCAGTGAATCATGGAGGCTATTTAGCACAGATACGCAGTATTTT
CDR3: CASSESWRLFSTDTQYF

D: .
size: .
V: TRBV7-2
J: TRBJ2-7
DNA: TGTGCCAGCAGCTTAGTGACGGGGTCCTACGAGCAGTACTTC
CDR3: CASSLVTGSYEQYF

D: .
size: .
V: TRBV19
J: TRBJ2-2
DNA: TGTGCCAGTAGTATTCGGGTCAGAAAAAACACCGGGGAGCTGTTTTTT
CDR3: CASSIRVRKNTGELFF

D: .
size: once
V: TRBV5-6
J: TRBJ1-6
DNA: TGTGCCAGCAGCTTGTTGGTTAATTCACCCCTCCACTTT
CDR3: CASSLLVNSPLHF

D: .
size: .
V: TRBV5-4
J: TRBJ2-4
DNA: TGTGCCAGCAGCTCAGGGCATCCTCAGGCCAAAAACATTCAGTACTTC
CDR3: CASSSGHPQAKNIQYF

D: TRBD1
size: .
V: TRBV5-1
J: TRBJ2-7
DNA: TGCGCCAGCAGCTTGGGGACAGGGAGCCACGAGCAGTACTTC
CDR3: CASSLGTGSHEQYF

D: TRBD1
size: .
V: TRBV11-3
J: TRBJ1-1
DNA: TGTGCCAGCAGCTCCGGGACAGTATTGAACACTGAAGCTTTCTTT
CDR3: CASSSGTVLNTEAFF

D: .
size: .
V: TRBV5-1
J: TRBJ2-1
DNA: TGCGCCAGCAGCTTGGCGGCAGCCAATGAGCAGTTCTTC
CDR3: CASSLAAANEQFF

D: .
size: .
V: TRBV5-6
J: TRBJ2-5
DNA: TGTGCCAGCAGCTTAAGTTCTGGGGACCAAGAGACCCAGTACTTC
CDR3: CASSLSSGDQETQYF

D: .
size: .
V: TRBV5-1
J: TRBJ1-1
DNA: TGCGCCAGCAGCTTGGCCGCCTGGACTGAAGCTTTCTTT
CDR3: CASSLAAWTEAFF

D: .
size: .
V: TRBV11-2
J: TRBJ2-3
DNA: TGTGCCAGCAGCCCCTCGCGAGGGGGGGTATTGGCGCAGTATTTT
CDR3: CASSPSRGGVLAQYF

D: .
size: .
V: TRBV4-2
J: TRBJ1-3
DNA: TGTGCCAGCAGATTAGCAGGCTCGACTGGAAACACCATATATTTT
CDR3: CASRLAGSTGNTIYF

D: .
size: .
V: TRBV5-1
J: TRBJ2-2
DNA: TGCGCCAGCAGCACCATGGATAGAGTCCTCGGGGAGCTGTTTTTT
CDR3: CASSTMDRVLGELFF

D: TRBD1
size: once
V: TRBV15
J: TRBJ1-2
DNA: TGTGCCACCAGCAATGACAGGGGGACAGGCTACACCTTC
CDR3: CATSNDRGTGYTF

D: .
size: .
V: TRBV7-6
J: TRBJ2-7
DNA: TGTGCCAGCAGCTTACAGGGAAGCTCCTACGAGCAGTACTTC
CDR3: CASSLQGSSYEQYF

D: .
size: .
V: TRBV7-3
J: TRBJ2-7
DNA: TGTGCCAGCAGCACACAGGGAGAGGCCGAGTACGAGCAGTACTTC
CDR3: CASSTQGEAEYEQYF

D: TRBD2
size: .
V: TRBV27
J: TRBJ2-7
DNA: TGTGCCAGCAGTTTATCGGGACTAGCCGAGCAGTACTTC
CDR3: CASSLSGLAEQYF

D: .
size: .
V: TRBV6-1
J: TRBJ2-7
DNA: TGTGCCAGCAGTGAAGTTTGGGGTAGAGACGAGCAGTACTTC
CDR3: CASSEVWGRDEQYF

D: .
size: .
V: TRBV7-9
J: TRBJ2-1
DNA: TGTGCCAGCAGTCGCCCCCCTGGCGATGAGCAGTTCTTC
CDR3: CASSRPPGDEQFF

D: .
size: few
V: TRBV30
J: TRBJ1-1
DNA: TGTGCCTGGATACAGGGATTTACTGAAGCTTTCTTT
CDR3: CAWIQGFTEAFF

D: .
size: .
V: TRBV6-5
J: TRBJ1-6
DNA: TGTGCCAGCAGGCTAAGGACAGCGAATAATTCACCCCTCCACTTT
CDR3: CASRLRTANNSPLHF

D: .
size: once
V: TRBV6-6
J: TRBJ1-5
DNA: TGTGCCAGCATCGATGGGGGGCACCTTAGCAATCAGCCCCAGCATTTT
CDR3: CASIDGGHLSNQPQHF

D: .
size: .
V: TRBV10-1
J: TRBJ2-7
DNA: TGCGCCACCTCAGCAGGGATCGTTTACGAGCAGTACTTC
CDR3: CATSAGIVYEQYF

D: .
size: .
V: TRBV20-1
J: TRBJ1-1
DNA: TGCAGCGCGGAGGGGGGCCCTGAAGCTTTCTTT
CDR3: CSAEGGPEAFF

D: TRBD1
size: .
V: TRBV9
J: TRBJ1-6
DNA: TGTGCCAGCAGCGTAGACGGGGACAGGGCTTCACCCCTCCACTTT
CDR3: CASSVDGDRASPLHF

D: .
size: .
V: TRBV7-2
J: TRBJ2-1
DNA: TGTGCCAGCAGCTCGACGAGCTCCTACAATGAGCAGTTCTTC
CDR3: CASSSTSSYNEQFF

D: .
size: .
V: TRBV6-1
J: TRBJ2-5
DNA: TGTGCCAGCAGTGCGGGGACGGTACGGGTGGTGGAGACCCAGTACTTC
CDR3: CASSAGTVRVVETQYF

D: .
size: once
V: TRBV6-5
J: TRBJ1-1
DNA: TGTGCCAGCAGTTACACTTCAGGTCCCATGAACACTGAAGCTTTCTTT
CDR3: CASSYTSGPMNTEAFF

D: .
size: .
V: TRBV5-1
J: TRBJ1-1
DNA: TGCGCCAGCAGCTTGGACGGGGGGCTGGGGAACACTGAAGCTTTCTTT
CDR3: CASSLDGGLGNTEAFF

D: .
size: .
V: TRBV18
J: TRBJ2-7
DNA: TGTGCCAGCTCACCGCTCGGAGGATCCTACGAGCAGTACTTC
CDR3: CASSPLGGSYEQYF

D: TRBD1
size: .
V: TRBV5-1
J: TRBJ2-7
DNA: TGCGCCAGCAGCTTGGGGGACAGGGCTGGGGCCTACGAGCAGTACTTC
CDR3: CASSLGDRAGAYEQYF

D: TRBD1
size: .
V: TRBV9
J: TRBJ2-1
DNA: TGTGCCAGCAGCGTACAGGGGGCGAGTGATGAGCAGTTCTTC
CDR3: CASSVQGASDEQFF

D: TRBD2
size: .
V: TRBV7-2
J: TRBJ2-2
DNA: TGTGCCAGCAGCCGGGGGGGTAACGGGGGACACACCGGGGAGCTGTTTTTT
CDR3: CASSRGGNGGHTGELFF

D: TRBD1
size: .
V: TRBV5-1
J: TRBJ1-1
DNA: TGCGCCAGCAGCTTGGCCGGGGGACAGGGACCCACCGAAGCTTTCTTT
CDR3: CASSLAGGQGPTEAFF

D: .
size: .
V: TRBV30
J: TRBJ2-1
DNA: TGTGCCTGGACGAGTGGGGGGGCGGGCAATGAGCAGTTCTTC
CDR3: CAWTSGGAGNEQFF

D: TRBD2
size: .
V: TRBV9
J: TRBJ2-7
DNA: TGTGCCAGCAGCGTAGCAGCGGGAGTCTTCGAGCAGTACTTC
CDR3: CASSVAAGVFEQYF

D: TRBD2
size: few
V: TRBV7-9
J: TRBJ2-1
DNA: TGTGCCAGCAGCGTCACCGGGACTAGCGGGAGATGGTACAATGAGCAGTTCTTC
CDR3: CASSVTGTSGRWYNEQFF

D: TRBD1
size: once
V: TRBV19
J: TRBJ2-7
DNA: TGTGCCAGTAGGGACAGGGCCTACGAGCAGTACTTC
CDR3: CASRDRAYEQYF

D: .
size: .
V: TRBV5-8
J: TRBJ2-2
DNA: TGTGCCAGCAGCTTTCTCACCGGGGAGCTGTTTTTT
CDR3: CASSFLTGELFF